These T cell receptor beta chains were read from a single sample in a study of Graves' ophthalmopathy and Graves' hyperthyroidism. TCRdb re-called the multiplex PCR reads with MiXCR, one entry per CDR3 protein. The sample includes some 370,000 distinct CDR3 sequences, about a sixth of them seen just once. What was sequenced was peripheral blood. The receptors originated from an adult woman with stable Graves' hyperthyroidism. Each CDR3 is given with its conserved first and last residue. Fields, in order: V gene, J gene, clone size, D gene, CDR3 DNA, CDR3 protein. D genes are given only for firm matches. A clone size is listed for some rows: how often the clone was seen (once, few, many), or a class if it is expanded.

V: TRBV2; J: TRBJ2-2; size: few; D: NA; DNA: TGTGCCAGCAGAAGGGTACCCGGGGAGCTGTTTTTT; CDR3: CASRRVPGELFF
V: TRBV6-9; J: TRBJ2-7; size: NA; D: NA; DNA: TGCGCCAGCCGGGCCGACTACGAGCAGTACTTC; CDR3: CASRADYEQYF
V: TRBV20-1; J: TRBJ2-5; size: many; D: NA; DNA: TGCAGTGCCGTTGGGGAGACCCAGTACTTC; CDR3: CSAVGETQYF
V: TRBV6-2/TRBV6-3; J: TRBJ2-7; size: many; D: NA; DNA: TGTGCCACCCTGGGGGTCTCCTACGAGCAGTACTTC; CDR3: CATLGVSYEQYF
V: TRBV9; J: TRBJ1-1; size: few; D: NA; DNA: TGTGCCAGCAGCGATTCAATCGGACATTTGAACACTGAAGCTTTCTTT; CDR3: CASSDSIGHLNTEAFF
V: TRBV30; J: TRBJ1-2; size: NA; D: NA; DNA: TGTGCCTGGAGCCCCGTGGGCCTGGAAGGCTACACCTTC; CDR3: CAWSPVGLEGYTF
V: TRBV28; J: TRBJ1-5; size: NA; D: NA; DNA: TGTGCCAGCAGTTTGAATGGGCAGCCCCAGCATTTT; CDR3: CASSLNGQPQHF
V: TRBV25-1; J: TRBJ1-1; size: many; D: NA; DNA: TGTGCCAGCAGTGAATTTGCAGAGAACACTGAAGCTTTCTTT; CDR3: CASSEFAENTEAFF
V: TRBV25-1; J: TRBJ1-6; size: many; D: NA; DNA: TGTGCCAGCAGTGATCCGGGTAATTCACCCCTCCACTTT; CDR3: CASSDPGNSPLHF
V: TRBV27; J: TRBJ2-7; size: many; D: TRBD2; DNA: TGTGCCAGCAGGTTGGCACTAGCGGGAGTTGAGTACTTC; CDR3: CASRLALAGVEYF
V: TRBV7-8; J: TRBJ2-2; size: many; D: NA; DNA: TGTGCCAGCAGCCCCACTATTGCCGCGATCCACACCGGGGAGCTGTTTTTT; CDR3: CASSPTIAAIHTGELFF
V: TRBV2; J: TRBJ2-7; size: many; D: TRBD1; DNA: TGTGCCAGCAAGGGGGCGGGCTACGAGCAGTACTTC; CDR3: CASKGAGYEQYF
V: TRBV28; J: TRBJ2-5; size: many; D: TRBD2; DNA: TGTGCCAGCAGTTTCAGACTAGCGGGATTTCAAGAGACCCAGTACTTC; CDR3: CASSFRLAGFQETQYF
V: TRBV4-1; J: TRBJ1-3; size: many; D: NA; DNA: TGCGCCAGCAGCCACTACGACCGTAGCTCTGGAAACACCATATATTTT; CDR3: CASSHYDRSSGNTIYF
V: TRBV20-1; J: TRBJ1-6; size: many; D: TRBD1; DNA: TGCAGTGCTAGAGGACAGGGCCCCTATAATTCACCCCTCCACTTT; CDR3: CSARGQGPYNSPLHF
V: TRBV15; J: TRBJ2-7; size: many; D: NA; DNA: TGTGCCACCAGCTCACGCCGACAATCTGGGGCCTACGAGCAGTACTTC; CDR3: CATSSRRQSGAYEQYF
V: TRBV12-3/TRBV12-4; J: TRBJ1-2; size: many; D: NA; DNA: TGTGCCAGCAGTGCATCAAGACGGACCGGCTACACCTTC; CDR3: CASSASRRTGYTF
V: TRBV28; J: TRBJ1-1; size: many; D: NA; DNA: TGTGCCAGCACCCTGACCCCCGGGGGGGGCACTGAAGCTTTCTTT; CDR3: CASTLTPGGGTEAFF
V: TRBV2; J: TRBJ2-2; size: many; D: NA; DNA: TGTGCCAGCAGGGCAGTAAAGAACACCGGGGAGCTGTTTTTT; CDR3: CASRAVKNTGELFF
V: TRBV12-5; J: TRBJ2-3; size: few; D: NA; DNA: TGTGCTAGTGGCCTGGAGGGTCCGGGACTTGGAACGCAGTATTTT; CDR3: CASGLEGPGLGTQYF
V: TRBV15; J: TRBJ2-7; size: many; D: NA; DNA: TGTGCCACCAGCAGAACCGGGACTTACTCCTACGAGCAGTACTTC; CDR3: CATSRTGTYSYEQYF
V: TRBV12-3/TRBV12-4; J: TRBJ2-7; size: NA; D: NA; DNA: TGTGCCAGCCGACGGCGGGCCTACGAGCAGTACTTC; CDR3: CASRRRAYEQYF
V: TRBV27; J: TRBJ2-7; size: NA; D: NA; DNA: TGTGCCAGCAGTCCTCGGACGGGCGAGCAGTACTTC; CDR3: CASSPRTGEQYF
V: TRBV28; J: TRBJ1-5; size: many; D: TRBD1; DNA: TGTGCCAGCAGTCCACTGAAGACAGGGCGTGCCAATCAGCCCCAGCATTTT; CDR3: CASSPLKTGRANQPQHF
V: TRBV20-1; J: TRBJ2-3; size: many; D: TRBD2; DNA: TGCAGTGCTAGCGCTCGACTAGCGGGACGAGATACGCAGTATTTT; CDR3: CSASARLAGRDTQYF
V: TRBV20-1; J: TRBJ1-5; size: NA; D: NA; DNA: TGCAGTGCTAGCTACATTGTCAATCAGCCCCAGCATTTT; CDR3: CSASYIVNQPQHF
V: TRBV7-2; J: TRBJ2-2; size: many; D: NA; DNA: TGTGCCAGTTGCCGGGAAACGAACACCGGGGAGCTGTTTTTT; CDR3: CASCRETNTGELFF
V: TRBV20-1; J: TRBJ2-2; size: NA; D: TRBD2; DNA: TGCAGTGCTAGAGCGGGAGCGGGGACCGGGGAGCTGTTTTTT; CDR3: CSARAGAGTGELFF
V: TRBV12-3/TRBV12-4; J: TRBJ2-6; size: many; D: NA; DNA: TGTGCCAGCAGTTTTCAATGGCGTACTGGGGCCAACGTCCTGACTTTC; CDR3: CASSFQWRTGANVLTF
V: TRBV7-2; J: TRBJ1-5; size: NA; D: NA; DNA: TGTGCCAGCGCCCAAAGAGGAAATCAGCCCCAGCATTTT; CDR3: CASAQRGNQPQHF
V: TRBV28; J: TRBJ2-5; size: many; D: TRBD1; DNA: TGTGCCAGCTGGGACAGGGGGCGCTTCGAGACCCAGTACTTC; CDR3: CASWDRGRFETQYF
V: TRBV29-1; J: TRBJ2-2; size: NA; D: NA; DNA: TGCAGCGTCCGTGCACCGAACACCGGGGAGCTGTTTTTT; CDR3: CSVRAPNTGELFF
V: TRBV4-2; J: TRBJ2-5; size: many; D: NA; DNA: TGTGCCAGCAGCCAGGACACCTTAGGAGAGACCCAGTACTTC; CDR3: CASSQDTLGETQYF
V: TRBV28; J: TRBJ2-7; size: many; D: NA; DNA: TGTGCCACCCGTCGAACAGGGCGCGAGCAGTACTTC; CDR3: CATRRTGREQYF